This T cell receptor (beta chain) stems from a study of glioma-infiltrating T cells. Study-wide findings and caveats: Tissue-blood divergence was below expectation in non-neoplastic patients, above in gliomas.

This clonotype was recorded many times. Antigen: not known. The CDR3 has 15 amino acids. CDR1 and CDR2 (germline): MDHEN, SYDVKM. Between the trimmed V and J ends, which lost 6 bases and 4 bases, there was a span of 18 bases. TCR alpha and beta CDR3 regions were amplified from RNA using iRepertoire nested multiplex PCR. TCRdb recomputed calls from the multiplex PCR reads with MiXCR, one row per CDR3 protein. The sample has around 180,000 distinct CDR3 sequences, about 40% seen once. The sample consisted of glioma tissue, nonneoplastic brain tissue, or PBMCs (not recorded which). The chain recombines TRBV28 with TRBJ1-2; D possibly corresponds to TRBD1 (5 bases). The sequence derives from a human donor with low-grade glioma or glioblastoma, undergoing nonglioma brain surgery, or in good health (not recorded which). CDR3 protein: CASSAYYGGAYGYTF. In DNA, the CDR3 is TGTGCCAGCAGCGCGTATTACGGGGGTGCCTATGGCTACACCTTC.